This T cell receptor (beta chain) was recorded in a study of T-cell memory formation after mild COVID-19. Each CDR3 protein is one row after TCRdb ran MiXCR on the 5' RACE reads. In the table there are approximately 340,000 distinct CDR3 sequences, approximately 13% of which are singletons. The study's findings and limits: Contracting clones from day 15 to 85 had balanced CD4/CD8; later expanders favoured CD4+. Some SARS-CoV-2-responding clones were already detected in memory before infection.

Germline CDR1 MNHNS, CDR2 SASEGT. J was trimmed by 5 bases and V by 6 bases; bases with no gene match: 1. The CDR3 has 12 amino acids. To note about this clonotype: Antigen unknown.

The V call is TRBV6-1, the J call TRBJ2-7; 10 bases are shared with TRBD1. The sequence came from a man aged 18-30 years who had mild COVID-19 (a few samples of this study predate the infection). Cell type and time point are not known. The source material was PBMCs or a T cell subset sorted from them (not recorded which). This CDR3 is CASRGQGNEQYF. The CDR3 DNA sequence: TGTGCCAGCAGGGGACAGGGGAACGAGCAGTACTTC.